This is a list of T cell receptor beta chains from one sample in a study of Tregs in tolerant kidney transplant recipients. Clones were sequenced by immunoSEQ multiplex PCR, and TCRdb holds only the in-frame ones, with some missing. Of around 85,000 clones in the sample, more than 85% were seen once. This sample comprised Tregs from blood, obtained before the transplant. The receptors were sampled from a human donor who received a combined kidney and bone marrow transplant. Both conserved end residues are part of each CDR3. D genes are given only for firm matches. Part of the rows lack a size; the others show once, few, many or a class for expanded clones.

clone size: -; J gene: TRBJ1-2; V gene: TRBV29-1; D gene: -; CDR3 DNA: TGCAGCTCTGGGGGAGGGACTAACTATGGCTACACCTTC; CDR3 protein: CSSGGGTNYGYTF
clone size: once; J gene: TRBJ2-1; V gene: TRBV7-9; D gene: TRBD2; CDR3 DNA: TGTGCCAGCAGCCCAGGGACTAGCAACGCCAATGAGCAGTTCTTC; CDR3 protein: CASSPGTSNANEQFF
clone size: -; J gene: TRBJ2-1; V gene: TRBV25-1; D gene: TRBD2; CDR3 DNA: TGTGCCAGCAGTGGGATTCGACTAGCGGGAGCCCATGAGCAGTTCTTC; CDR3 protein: CASSGIRLAGAHEQFF
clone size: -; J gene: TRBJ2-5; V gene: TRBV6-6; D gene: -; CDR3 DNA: TGTGCCAGCAGTTACTCACTGCGTTGGGAGACCCAGTACTTC; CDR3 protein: CASSYSLRWETQYF
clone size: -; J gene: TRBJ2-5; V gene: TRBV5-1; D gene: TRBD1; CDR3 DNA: TGCGCCAGCAGCTTGGGCTCCAGGGGGGAGACCCAGTACTTC; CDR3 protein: CASSLGSRGETQYF
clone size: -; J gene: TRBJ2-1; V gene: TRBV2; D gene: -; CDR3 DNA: TGTGCCAGCAGTCCCAGGAGCCCCCTCGGGTACAATGAGCAGTTCTTC; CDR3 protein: CASSPRSPLGYNEQFF
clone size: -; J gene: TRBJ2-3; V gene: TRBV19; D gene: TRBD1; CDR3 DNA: TGTGCCAGTAGTATAGGCTACAGGGGTTCAACAGATACGCAGTATTTT; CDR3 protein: CASSIGYRGSTDTQYF
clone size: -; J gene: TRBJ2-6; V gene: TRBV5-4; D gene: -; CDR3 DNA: TGTGCCAGCAGCTTCAGGGGGGCTGGGGCCAACGTCCTGACTTTC; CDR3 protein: CASSFRGAGANVLTF
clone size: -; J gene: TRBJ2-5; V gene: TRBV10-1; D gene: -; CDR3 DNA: TGCGCCAGCAGTGAGTCAGGAACAGGAGAGACCCAGTACTTC; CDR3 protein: CASSESGTGETQYF
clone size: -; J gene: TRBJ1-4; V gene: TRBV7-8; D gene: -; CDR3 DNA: TGTGCCAGCAGCTTAGACAGGGAACGAAAACTGTTTTTT; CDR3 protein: CASSLDRERKLFF
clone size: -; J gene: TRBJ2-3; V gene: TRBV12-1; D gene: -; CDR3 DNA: TGTGCCAGCAGCTCCCCGAGACTAGCGGGAGGGCCAGGCACAGATACGCAGTATTTT; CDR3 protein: CASSSPRLAGGPGTDTQYF
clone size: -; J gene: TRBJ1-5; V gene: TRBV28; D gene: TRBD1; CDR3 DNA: TGTGCCTCTCATACAGGGGTTCAGCCCCAGCATTTT; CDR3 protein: CASHTGVQPQHF
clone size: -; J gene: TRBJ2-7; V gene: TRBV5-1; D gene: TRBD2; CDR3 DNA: TGCGCCAGCAGCTGGACTAGCGGGAGCGAATACTTC; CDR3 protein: CASSWTSGSEYF
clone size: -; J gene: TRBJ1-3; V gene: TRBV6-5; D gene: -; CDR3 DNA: TGTGCCAGCAGTTACGGCGCTGGCGGAAACACCATATATTTT; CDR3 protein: CASSYGAGGNTIYF
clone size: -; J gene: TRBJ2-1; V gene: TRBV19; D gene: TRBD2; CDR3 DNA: TGTGCCAGTAGCGCTGGGCTAGCGGGCCTAAGCTCCTACAATGAGCAGTTCTTC; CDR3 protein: CASSAGLAGLSSYNEQFF
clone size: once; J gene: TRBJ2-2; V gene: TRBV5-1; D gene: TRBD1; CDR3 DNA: TGCGCCAGCAGCGGGACAGGGGCCGGGGAGCTGTTTTTT; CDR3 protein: CASSGTGAGELFF
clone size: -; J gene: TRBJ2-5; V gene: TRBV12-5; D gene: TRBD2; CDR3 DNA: TGTGCTAGTGGTTTGGGGACTAGACGAGAGACCCAGTACTTC; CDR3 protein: CASGLGTRRETQYF
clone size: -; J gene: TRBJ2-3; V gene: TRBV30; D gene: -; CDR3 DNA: TGTGCCTGGAGCCTCTGGGGCACAGATACGCAGTATTTT; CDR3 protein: CAWSLWGTDTQYF
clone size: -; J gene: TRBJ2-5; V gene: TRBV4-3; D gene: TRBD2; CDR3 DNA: TGCGCCAGCAGCCAAGCGTCGACTAGCGGGAGTCGCACCGGGGAGACCCAGTACTTC; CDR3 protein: CASSQASTSGSRTGETQYF
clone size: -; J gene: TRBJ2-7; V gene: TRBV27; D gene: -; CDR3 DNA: TGTGCCAGCAGTTATACTCGGGACTACGAGCAGTACTTC; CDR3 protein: CASSYTRDYEQYF
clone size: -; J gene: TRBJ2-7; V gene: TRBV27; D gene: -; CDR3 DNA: TGTGCCAGCAGTTTGATCGGAGGCTACGAGCAGTACTTC; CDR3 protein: CASSLIGGYEQYF
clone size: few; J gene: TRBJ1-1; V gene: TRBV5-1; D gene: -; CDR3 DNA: TGCGCCAGCGCGGTGGGGGCGCGGACTGAAGCTTTCTTT; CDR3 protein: CASAVGARTEAFF
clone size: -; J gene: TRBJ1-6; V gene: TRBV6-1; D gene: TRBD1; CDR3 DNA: TGTGCCAGCAGTGGGACAGGGGAACCCCTCCACTTT; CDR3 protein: CASSGTGEPLHF
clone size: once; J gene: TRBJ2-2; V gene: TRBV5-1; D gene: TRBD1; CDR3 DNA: TGCGCCAGCAGCTTAGCGGGACAGGGTAACGACGGGGAGCTGTTTTTT; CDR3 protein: CASSLAGQGNDGELFF
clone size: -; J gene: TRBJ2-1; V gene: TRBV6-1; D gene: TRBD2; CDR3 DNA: TGTGCCAGCCTTAATTCGGGGGGACTTAACAATGAGCAGTTCTTC; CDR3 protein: CASLNSGGLNNEQFF
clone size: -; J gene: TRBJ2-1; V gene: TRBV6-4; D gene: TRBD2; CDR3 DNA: TGTGCCAGCAGTGACTCGATGGGAGGGCGGGCCTACAATGAGCAGTTCTTC; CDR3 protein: CASSDSMGGRAYNEQFF
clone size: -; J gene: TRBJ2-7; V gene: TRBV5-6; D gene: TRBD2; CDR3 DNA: TGTGCCAGCAGCTTCGGTAGCGGGAGAGTCTACGAGCAGTACTTC; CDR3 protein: CASSFGSGRVYEQYF
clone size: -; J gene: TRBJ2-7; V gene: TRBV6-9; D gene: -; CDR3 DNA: TGTGCCAGCAGTGAGGGGGAGCTGAGCTCCTACGAGCAGTACTTC; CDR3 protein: CASSEGELSSYEQYF
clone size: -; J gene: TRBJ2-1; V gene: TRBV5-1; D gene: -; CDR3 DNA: TGCGCCAGCAGCTTGGGGTGGACTGGTTTAAGCTCCTACAATGAGCAGTTCTTC; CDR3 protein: CASSLGWTGLSSYNEQFF
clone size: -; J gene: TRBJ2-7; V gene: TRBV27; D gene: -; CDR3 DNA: TGTGCCAGCAGTTCGAGGGGGATTTCCTACGAGCAGTACTTC; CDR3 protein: CASSSRGISYEQYF
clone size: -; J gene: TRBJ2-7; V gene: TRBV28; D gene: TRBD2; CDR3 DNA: TGTGCCAGCAGTTTCGCGGGAGGGTCCTACGAGCAGTACTTC; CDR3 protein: CASSFAGGSYEQYF
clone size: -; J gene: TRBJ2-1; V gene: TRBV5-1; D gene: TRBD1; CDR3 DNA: TGCGCCAGCAGCTCCGGGACAGGGGTGAATGAGCAGTTCTTC; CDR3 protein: CASSSGTGVNEQFF
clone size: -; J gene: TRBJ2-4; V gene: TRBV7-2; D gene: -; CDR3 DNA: TGTGCCAGCAGCACCTCCGGCCTAGCCAAAAACATTCAGTACTTC; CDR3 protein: CASSTSGLAKNIQYF
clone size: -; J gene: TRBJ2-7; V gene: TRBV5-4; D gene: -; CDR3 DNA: TGTGCCAGCAGCTTGAGGGGTGTGGGGGGTGGCGACGAGCAGTACTTC; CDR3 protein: CASSLRGVGGGDEQYF
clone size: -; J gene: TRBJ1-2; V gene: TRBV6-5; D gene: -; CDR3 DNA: TGTGCCAGCAGTTACGGTTCGGCCGACTATGGCTACACCTTC; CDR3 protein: CASSYGSADYGYTF
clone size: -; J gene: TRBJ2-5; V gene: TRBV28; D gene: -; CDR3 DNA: TGTGCCAGCAGTCAGGGGACTTTGGAGACCCAGTACTTC; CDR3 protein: CASSQGTLETQYF
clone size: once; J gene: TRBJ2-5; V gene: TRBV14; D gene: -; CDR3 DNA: TGTGCCAGCAGCCAAAACGAGCAAGAGACCCAGTACTTC; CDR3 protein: CASSQNEQETQYF
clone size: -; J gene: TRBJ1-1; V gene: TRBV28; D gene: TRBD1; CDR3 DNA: TGTGCCAGCAGAGTTCCCGGGACAGTCCTAAACACTGAAGCTTTCTTT; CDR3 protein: CASRVPGTVLNTEAFF
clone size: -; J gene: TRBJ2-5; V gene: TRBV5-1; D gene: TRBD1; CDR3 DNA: TGCGCCAGCAGCCGAGGACAGGAGACAGGGGGAGAGACCCAGTACTTC; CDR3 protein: CASSRGQETGGETQYF
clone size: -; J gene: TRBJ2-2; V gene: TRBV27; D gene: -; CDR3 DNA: TGTGCCAGCAGTTTGCAAGGCACCGGGGAGCTGTTTTTT; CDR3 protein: CASSLQGTGELFF
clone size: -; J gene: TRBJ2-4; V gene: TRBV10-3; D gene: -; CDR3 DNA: TGTGCCAGCGCCCCGGGGGTCCTAGCCAAAAACATTCAGTACTTC; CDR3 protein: CASAPGVLAKNIQYF
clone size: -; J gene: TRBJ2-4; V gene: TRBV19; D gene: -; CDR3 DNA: TGTGCCAGTATGAAGGAATCGGAAGGCAAAAACATTCAGTACTTC; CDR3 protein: CASMKESEGKNIQYF
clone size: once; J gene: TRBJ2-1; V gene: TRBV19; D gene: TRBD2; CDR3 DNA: TGTGCCAGTAGTGCCGGGACTAGCGGAATGGAGCAGTTCTTC; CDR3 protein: CASSAGTSGMEQFF
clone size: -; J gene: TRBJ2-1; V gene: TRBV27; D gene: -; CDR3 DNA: TGTGCCAGCAGTTTTGGGCAGAGCTCCTACAATGAGCAGTTCTTC; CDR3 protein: CASSFGQSSYNEQFF
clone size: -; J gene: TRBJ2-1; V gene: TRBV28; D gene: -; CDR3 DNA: TGTGCCAGCTGCCCTTATAATTACAATGAGCAGTTCTTC; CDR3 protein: CASCPYNYNEQFF
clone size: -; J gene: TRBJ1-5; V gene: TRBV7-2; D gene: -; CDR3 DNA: TGTGCCAGCAGCTTAGTTTGGGTAGGCTCTCAGCCCCAGCATTTT; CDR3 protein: CASSLVWVGSQPQHF
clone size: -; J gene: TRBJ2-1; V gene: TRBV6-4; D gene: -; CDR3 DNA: TGTGCCAGCAGTGGACAGGCGGACAATGAGCAGTTCTTC; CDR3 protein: CASSGQADNEQFF
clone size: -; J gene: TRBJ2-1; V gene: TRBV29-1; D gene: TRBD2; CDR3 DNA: TGCAGCCCTGTGACTAGCGGAAACAATGAGCAGTTCTTC; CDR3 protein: CSPVTSGNNEQFF
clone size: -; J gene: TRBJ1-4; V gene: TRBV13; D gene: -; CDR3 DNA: TGTGCCAGCAGCTTAGTAGGGACGGCTGAAGGACTGTTTTTT; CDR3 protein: CASSLVGTAEGLFF
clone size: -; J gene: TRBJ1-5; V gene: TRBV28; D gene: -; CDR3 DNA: TGTGCCAGCAGTTTACATGGAATAGGGGATCAGCCCCAGCATTTT; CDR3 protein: CASSLHGIGDQPQHF
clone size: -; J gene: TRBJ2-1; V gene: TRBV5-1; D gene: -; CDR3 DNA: TGCGCCAGCAGCTTGGGTCCGGCCGGGGATGAGCAGTTCTTC; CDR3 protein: CASSLGPAGDEQFF
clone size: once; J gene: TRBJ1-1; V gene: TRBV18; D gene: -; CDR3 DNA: TGTGCCAGCTCGGACAATAGAAACACTGAAGCTTTCTTT; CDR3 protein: CASSDNRNTEAFF
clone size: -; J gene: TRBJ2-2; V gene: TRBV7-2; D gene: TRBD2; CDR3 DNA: TGTGCCAGCAGCGAAAAGGGACTAGCGTCTAACACCGGGGAGCTGTTTTTT; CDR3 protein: CASSEKGLASNTGELFF
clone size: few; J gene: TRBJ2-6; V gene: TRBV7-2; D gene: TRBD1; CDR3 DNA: TGTGCCAGCAGCTTAGTCGGGACAGGGGGCGCTGGGGCCAACGTCCTGACTTTC; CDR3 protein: CASSLVGTGGAGANVLTF
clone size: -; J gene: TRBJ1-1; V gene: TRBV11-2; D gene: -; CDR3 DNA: TGTGCCAGCAGCATCAGGAGAGGACCCACTGAAGCTTTCTTT; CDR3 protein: CASSIRRGPTEAFF
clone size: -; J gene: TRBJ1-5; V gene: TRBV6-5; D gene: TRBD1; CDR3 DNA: TGTGCCAGCAGCGACACAGGGGATCAGCCCCAGCATTTT; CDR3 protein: CASSDTGDQPQHF
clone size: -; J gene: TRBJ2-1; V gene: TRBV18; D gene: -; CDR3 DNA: TGTGCCAGCTCACCAGCGGCGGTCAGTTACAATGAGCAGTTCTTC; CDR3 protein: CASSPAAVSYNEQFF